The 2 T cell receptor beta chains below all came from one sample that was sequenced in a study of glioma-infiltrating T cells. The iRepertoire nested amplicon-rescue multiplex PCR amplified TCR alpha and beta CDR3s from RNA. TCRdb recomputed calls from the multiplex PCR reads with MiXCR, one row per CDR3 protein. This table has roughly 120,000 distinct CDR3 sequences, less than 30% appearing once. The sequenced sample consisted of glioma tissue, nonneoplastic brain tissue, or PBMCs (not recorded which). The receptors were gathered from a human donor with low-grade glioma or glioblastoma, undergoing nonglioma brain surgery, or in good health (not recorded which).

At least ten counts were recorded for this clonotype. The rearrangement links TRBV7-2 to TRBJ2-7; D remains ambiguous. V was pared by 6 bases and J by 0 bases, with 9 bases between. The CDR3 is 13 residues long. CDR1 is SGHTA, CDR2 FQGNSA, per germline. CDR3 sequence (DNA): TGTGCCAGCAGACCCCCTAGCTCCTACGAGCAGTACTTC. It encodes CASRPPSSYEQYF.

This clonotype was seen many times. The CDR3 DNA follows: TGTGCCAGCAGTCCCAGACACGATAGCAATCAGCCCCAGCATTTT. Protein sequence: CASSPRHDSNQPQHF. V is TRBV6-1 and J is TRBJ1-5; D uncertain. The CDR3 consists of 15 residues. V was cut by 5 bases and J by 0 bases, with 11 bases left in between. CDR1 is MNHNS and CDR2 is SASEGT in the germline V gene.